This entry is about one T cell receptor (beta chain). Clones were read by immunoSEQ multiplex PCR, and TCRdb kept only the in-frame ones, dropping some. The data hold over 400,000 clones, with about 92% observed a single time. The data originate from a study of Ad26.COV2.S vaccination and SARS-CoV-2 variants. The CDR3 runs 13 residues. V lost 4 bases to trimming and J lost 4 bases; unmatched junction nucleotides: 0. Germline V lookup: CDR1 SNHLY, CDR2 FYNNEI. Treatment described: 19 received Ad26.COV2.S at low or high dose, single or two shots; 5 received placebo; per-sample allocation not given. The samples date from day 63 after the first vaccine or placebo injection.

The receptor was isolated from a person aged 18-65 years who received the Ad26.COV2.S COVID-19 vaccine or a placebo. This chain connects TRBV2 to TRBJ2-7; 11 nucleotides align to TRBD1. The specimen was peripheral blood, collected in a trial of Ad26.COV2.S vaccine versus placebo. CDR3 amino acids: CASSGDRGYEQYF. The CDR3 DNA reads TGTGCCAGCAGTGGGGACAGGGGGTACGAGCAGTACTTC.